The text below deals with one T cell receptor beta chain. What this receptor recognizes is not known. Base qualities are not provided; no much larger clone lies one nucleotide away. To sequence the TCRbeta CDR3 region, genomic DNA was isolated from the sorted cells. The immunoSEQ Assay was used to sequence the TCRbeta CDR3 regions. TCRdb took over this immuneACCESS table, retaining in-frame rearrangements with V and J assigned. Such tables are incomplete; in checked studies, under half of the missing clones stem from an unresolved V gene, and the remainder is unexplained. Within this sample are tens of thousands of clones, with roughly 80% of them counted one time only. Roughly 6.3% of the sample belongs to the ten largest clones. These data come from a study of OX40 agonist ivuxolimab in advanced cancers. Regarding the research as a whole: Ivuxolimab was a fully human IgG2 agonistic monoclonal antibody targeting the costimulatory receptor OX40 (CD134). Intravenous ivuxolimab was administered to patients every 2 weeks at six dose levels: 0.01, 0.1, 0.3, 1.5, 3 and 10 mg/kg. Among the roughly 50 dose-escalation patients, about 19 had hepatocellular carcinoma, roughly 15 melanoma, 9 renal cell carcinoma and 9 head and neck cancer. The dose-escalation cohort was about 86% male with a mean age of about 54 years, ranging from roughly 23 to 80. Patients were allowed to have had prior anti-PD-1, anti-PD-L1 or anti-CTLA-4 therapy, and around two fifths of the dose-escalation patients had been treated with checkpoint inhibitors. Partial responses were achieved by three dose-escalation patients, of whom one had hepatocellular carcinoma and two had cutaneous melanoma. Peripheral TCRbeta sequencing aimed to test whether ivuxolimab altered TCR sequence diversity and caused clonal T-cell expansion. The monotherapy dose-escalation portion (N ≈ 57 patients) of the phase I ivuxolimab trial is reported in the paper.

The full study reports these points: Clonal expansion of both CD4+ and CD8+ blood T cells was observed from baseline to week 6 at doses 0.1 to 3.0 mg/kg. On average, CD8+ T cells showed more expanded clones than CD4+ T cells after ivuxolimab. The antigen specificity of the clonally expanded peripheral T cells was not determined. Partial responders in the 0.1-3.0 mg/kg groups had among the lowest normalized peripheral clonal expansion, especially among CD8+ T cells. Low levels of normalized T-cell clonal expansion were also seen in some patients who did not respond.

The germline V gene sets CDR1 to SGHTA and CDR2 to FQGNSA. From the cysteine through the phenylalanine, the CDR3 covers 14 amino acids. Left in the record is the CDR3 DNA by itself, 42 bases read in frame from the first base. V is cut by 5 bases and J by 2 bases, and the space between the germline ends is 12 bases. Patients with autoimmune disease history or receiving systemic immunosuppression were excluded from the trial. Peripheral blood for TCR sequencing was drawn from every dose cohort at baseline, at cycle 4 day 1 and at cycle 7 day 1. The samples were drawn from a first-in-human, open-label, multicenter phase I dose-escalation trial of ivuxolimab. Adults with locally advanced or metastatic head and neck squamous cell, hepatocellular, melanoma or renal cell carcinoma were enrolled in the trial. Before TCR sequencing, CD4+ T cells and CD8+ T cells were sorted from peripheral blood as separate populations.

The receptor comes from an adult with an advanced solid tumor such as melanoma, head and neck, liver or kidney cancer. The material was CD4+ or CD8+ T cells sorted from blood, obtained in a trial of the OX40 agonist ivuxolimab. Recombination joined TRBV7-2 with TRBJ1-2; 5 matching bases give a weak D call of TRBD1. This receptor has the CDR3 CASSDQGTNYGYTF. The bases read TGTGCCAGCAGCGACCAGGGCACCAACTATGGCTACACCTTC.